The present T cell receptor (beta chain) was sequenced within a study of cytomegalovirus exposure and HLA in healthy donors. Study outcomes and limitations: There were some public TCRs occurring in many donors, but most TCR sequences were rare. According to the study, roughly 180 TCR beta chains were cytomegalovirus-associated. Later work found that TCR association rates differed between HLA loci; DRB1 had the most and HLA-C the fewest. TCR beta chains associated with HLA were, in a later analysis, more clonally expanded than equally common others.

V shed 5 bases and J shed 0 bases, with 11 bases lying between them. The CDR3 is 15 amino acids. Germline V gene lookup returns CDR1 SGHTA and CDR2 FQGTGA. This clone came up once. The antigen is not known. It was with 60 Vbeta and 13 Jbeta primers that the PCR ran. TCRdb's copy holds only in-frame clones and misses some; the assay was immunoSEQ multiplex PCR. Of just under 95,000 clones listed, under 80% are singletons. The TCR comes from a man aged 45-65 years in good health and CMV-seropositive. Sequencing input: PBMCs. The rearrangement joins TRBV7-3 to TRBJ1-3; no clear D. The CDR3 DNA sequence: TGTGCCAGCAGCCCAGGACGGGGCTCTGGAAACACCATATATTTT. Translating it yields CASSPGRGSGNTIYF.